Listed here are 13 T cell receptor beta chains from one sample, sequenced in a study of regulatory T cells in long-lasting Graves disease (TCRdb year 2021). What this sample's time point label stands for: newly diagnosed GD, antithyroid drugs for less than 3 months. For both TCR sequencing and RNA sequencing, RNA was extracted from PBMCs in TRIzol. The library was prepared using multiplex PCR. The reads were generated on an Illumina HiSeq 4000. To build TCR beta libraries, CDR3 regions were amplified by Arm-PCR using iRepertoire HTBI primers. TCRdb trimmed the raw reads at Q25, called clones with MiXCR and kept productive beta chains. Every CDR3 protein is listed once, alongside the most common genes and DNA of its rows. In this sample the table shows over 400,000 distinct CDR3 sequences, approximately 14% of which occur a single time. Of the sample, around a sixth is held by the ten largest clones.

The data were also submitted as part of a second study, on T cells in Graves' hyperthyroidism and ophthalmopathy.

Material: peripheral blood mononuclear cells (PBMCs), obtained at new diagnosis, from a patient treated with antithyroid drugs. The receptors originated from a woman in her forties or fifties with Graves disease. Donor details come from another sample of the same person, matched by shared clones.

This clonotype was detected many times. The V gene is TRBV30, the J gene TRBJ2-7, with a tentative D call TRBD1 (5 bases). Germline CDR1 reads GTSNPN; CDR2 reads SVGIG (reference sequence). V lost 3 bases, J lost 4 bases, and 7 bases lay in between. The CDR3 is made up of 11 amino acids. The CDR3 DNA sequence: TGTGCCTGGAGCAGGGATTACGAGCAGTACTTC. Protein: CAWSRDYEQYF.

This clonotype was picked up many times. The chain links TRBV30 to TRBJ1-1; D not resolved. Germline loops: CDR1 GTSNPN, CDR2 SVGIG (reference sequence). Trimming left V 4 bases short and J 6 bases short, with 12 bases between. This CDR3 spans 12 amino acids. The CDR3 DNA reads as TGTGCCTGGAATTACGGGATACCTGAAGCTTTCTTT. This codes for CAWNYGIPEAFF. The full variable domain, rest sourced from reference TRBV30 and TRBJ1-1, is SQTIHQWPATLVQPVGSPLSLECTVEGTSNPNLYWYRQAAGRGLQLLFYSVGIGQISSEVPQNLSASRPQDRQFILSSKKLLLSDSGFYLCAWNYGIPEAFFGQGTRLTVV.

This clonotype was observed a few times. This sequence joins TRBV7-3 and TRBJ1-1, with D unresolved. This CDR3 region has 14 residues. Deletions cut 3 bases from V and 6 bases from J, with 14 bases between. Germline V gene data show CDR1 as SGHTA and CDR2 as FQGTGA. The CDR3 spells CASSFMPGFAEAFF. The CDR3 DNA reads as TGTGCCAGCAGCTTTATGCCGGGTTTCGCTGAAGCTTTCTTT. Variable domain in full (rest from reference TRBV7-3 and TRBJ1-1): GAGVSQTPSNKVTEKGKYVELRCDPISGHTALYWYRQSLGQGPEFLIYFQGTGAADDSGLPNDRFFAVRPEGSVSTLKIQRTERGDSAVYLCASSFMPGFAEAFFGQGTRLTVV.

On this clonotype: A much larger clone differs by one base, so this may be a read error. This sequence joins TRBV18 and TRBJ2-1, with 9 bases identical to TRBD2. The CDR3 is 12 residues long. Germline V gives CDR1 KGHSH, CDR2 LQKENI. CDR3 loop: CASSPQREDRLF. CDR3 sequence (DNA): TGTGCCAGCTCACCCCAGCGGGAGGACCGGCTCTTC.

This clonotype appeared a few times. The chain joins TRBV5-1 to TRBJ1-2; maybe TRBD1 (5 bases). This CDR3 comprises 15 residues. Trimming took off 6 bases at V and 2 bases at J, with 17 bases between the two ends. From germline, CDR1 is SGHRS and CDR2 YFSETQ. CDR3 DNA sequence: TGCGCCAGCACACGTGATGGGGACGGAAACTATGGCTACACCTTC. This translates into CASTRDGDGNYGYTF.

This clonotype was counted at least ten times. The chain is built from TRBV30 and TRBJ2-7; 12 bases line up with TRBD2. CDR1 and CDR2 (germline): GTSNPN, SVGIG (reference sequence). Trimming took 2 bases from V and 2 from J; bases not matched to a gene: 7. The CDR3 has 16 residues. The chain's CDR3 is CAWSRGGLAGTYEQYF. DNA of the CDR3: TGTGCCTGGAGTAGGGGAGGACTAGCGGGAACCTACGAGCAGTACTTC.

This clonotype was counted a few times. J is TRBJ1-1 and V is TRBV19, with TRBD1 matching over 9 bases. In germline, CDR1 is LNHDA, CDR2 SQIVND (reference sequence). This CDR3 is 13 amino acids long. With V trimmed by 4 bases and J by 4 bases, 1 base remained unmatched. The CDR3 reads CASSKTGGTEAFF. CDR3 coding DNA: TGTGCCAGTAGTAAGACAGGGGGCACTGAAGCTTTCTTT.

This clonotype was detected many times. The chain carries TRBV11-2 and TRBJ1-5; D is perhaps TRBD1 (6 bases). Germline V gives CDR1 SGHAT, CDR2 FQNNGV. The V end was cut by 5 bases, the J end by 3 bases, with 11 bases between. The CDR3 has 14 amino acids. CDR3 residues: CASSQTGPNQPQHF. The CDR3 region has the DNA TGTGCCAGCAGCCAGACAGGACCCAATCAGCCCCAGCATTTT.

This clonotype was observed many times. The CDR3 reads CASSEAGTAQETQYF. In nucleotides, the CDR3 is TGTGCCAGCAGTGAAGCAGGGACGGCTCAAGAGACCCAGTACTTC. The chain is built from TRBV6-1 and TRBJ2-5; D is perhaps TRBD1 or TRBD2 (5 bases each). This CDR3 is built from 15 residues. Germline V gene data show CDR1 as MNHNS and CDR2 as SASEGT. Trimming pared 0 bases from V and 2 bases from J, leaving 10 bases between.

The CDR3 loop is CASSQFEAGTKNNEQFF. CDR3 sequence (DNA): TGTGCCAGCAGCCAATTTGAAGCAGGGACCAAAAACAATGAGCAGTTCTTC. The genes are TRBV4-2 and TRBJ2-1; perhaps D is TRBD1 or TRBD2 (5 bases each). The CDR3 totals 17 residues. Trimming took 2 bases from V and 5 from J, leaving 19 bases between them. CDR1 LGHNA and CDR2 YNFKEQ come from the germline V gene.

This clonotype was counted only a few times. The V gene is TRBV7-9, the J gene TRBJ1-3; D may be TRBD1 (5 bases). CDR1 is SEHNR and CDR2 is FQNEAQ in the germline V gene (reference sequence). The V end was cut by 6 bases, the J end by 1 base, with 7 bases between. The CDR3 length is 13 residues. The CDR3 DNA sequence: TGTGCCAGCAGAGGGGAATCTGGAAACACCATATATTTT. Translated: CASRGESGNTIYF.

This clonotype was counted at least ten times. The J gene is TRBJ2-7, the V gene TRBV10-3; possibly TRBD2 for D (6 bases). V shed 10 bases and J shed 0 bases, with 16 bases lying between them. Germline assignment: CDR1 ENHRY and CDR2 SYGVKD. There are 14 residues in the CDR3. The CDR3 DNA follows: TGTGCCAGCGAGAACGGGAGAGGCTCCTACGAGCAGTACTTC. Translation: CASENGRGSYEQYF.

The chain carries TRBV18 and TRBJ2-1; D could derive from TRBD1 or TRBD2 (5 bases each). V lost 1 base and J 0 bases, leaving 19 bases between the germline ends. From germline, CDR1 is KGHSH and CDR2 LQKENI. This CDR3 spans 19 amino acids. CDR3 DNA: TGTGCCAGCTCACCACAGTACGGGACCTTCCCGAGCTCCTACAATGAGCAGTTCTTC. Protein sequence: CASSPQYGTFPSSYNEQFF.